This T cell receptor (beta chain) came from a study of T cell repertoires in cytomegalovirus infection. Across the whole study: Indications came from public TCR beta signatures; they pointed to CMV infection and to a matching HLA type.

Germline V CDR1 and CDR2: MNHEY, SMNVEV (reference sequence). The CDR3 sequence is 16 residues long. V shed 7 bases and J shed 8 bases, with 24 bases lying between them. In its sample, this clonotype was seen a few times. The target antigen is unknown. TCRdb used MiXCR to reprocess the reads, holding one entry per CDR3 protein. The sample has about 530,000 distinct CDR3 sequences, 26% seen once. Study-level results: Cumulative public TCR beta family frequency identified CMV carriers with the relevant HLA. Within the response measured ex vivo, HLA-C-restricted CMV-specific TCR beta clonotypes were dominant.

Sequenced material: PBMCs. This receptor was identified in a human donor in good health (CMV status not recorded). Some clones in this sample may be carry-over from other donors' samples. The chain links TRBV27 to TRBJ2-1, with TRBD2 as a possible D gene (5 bases). The DNA for the CDR3 is TGTGCCAGCACCCTCCTCCGGGGAAGCGGCCAGGATGAGCAGTTCTTC. This encodes CASTLLRGSGQDEQFF.